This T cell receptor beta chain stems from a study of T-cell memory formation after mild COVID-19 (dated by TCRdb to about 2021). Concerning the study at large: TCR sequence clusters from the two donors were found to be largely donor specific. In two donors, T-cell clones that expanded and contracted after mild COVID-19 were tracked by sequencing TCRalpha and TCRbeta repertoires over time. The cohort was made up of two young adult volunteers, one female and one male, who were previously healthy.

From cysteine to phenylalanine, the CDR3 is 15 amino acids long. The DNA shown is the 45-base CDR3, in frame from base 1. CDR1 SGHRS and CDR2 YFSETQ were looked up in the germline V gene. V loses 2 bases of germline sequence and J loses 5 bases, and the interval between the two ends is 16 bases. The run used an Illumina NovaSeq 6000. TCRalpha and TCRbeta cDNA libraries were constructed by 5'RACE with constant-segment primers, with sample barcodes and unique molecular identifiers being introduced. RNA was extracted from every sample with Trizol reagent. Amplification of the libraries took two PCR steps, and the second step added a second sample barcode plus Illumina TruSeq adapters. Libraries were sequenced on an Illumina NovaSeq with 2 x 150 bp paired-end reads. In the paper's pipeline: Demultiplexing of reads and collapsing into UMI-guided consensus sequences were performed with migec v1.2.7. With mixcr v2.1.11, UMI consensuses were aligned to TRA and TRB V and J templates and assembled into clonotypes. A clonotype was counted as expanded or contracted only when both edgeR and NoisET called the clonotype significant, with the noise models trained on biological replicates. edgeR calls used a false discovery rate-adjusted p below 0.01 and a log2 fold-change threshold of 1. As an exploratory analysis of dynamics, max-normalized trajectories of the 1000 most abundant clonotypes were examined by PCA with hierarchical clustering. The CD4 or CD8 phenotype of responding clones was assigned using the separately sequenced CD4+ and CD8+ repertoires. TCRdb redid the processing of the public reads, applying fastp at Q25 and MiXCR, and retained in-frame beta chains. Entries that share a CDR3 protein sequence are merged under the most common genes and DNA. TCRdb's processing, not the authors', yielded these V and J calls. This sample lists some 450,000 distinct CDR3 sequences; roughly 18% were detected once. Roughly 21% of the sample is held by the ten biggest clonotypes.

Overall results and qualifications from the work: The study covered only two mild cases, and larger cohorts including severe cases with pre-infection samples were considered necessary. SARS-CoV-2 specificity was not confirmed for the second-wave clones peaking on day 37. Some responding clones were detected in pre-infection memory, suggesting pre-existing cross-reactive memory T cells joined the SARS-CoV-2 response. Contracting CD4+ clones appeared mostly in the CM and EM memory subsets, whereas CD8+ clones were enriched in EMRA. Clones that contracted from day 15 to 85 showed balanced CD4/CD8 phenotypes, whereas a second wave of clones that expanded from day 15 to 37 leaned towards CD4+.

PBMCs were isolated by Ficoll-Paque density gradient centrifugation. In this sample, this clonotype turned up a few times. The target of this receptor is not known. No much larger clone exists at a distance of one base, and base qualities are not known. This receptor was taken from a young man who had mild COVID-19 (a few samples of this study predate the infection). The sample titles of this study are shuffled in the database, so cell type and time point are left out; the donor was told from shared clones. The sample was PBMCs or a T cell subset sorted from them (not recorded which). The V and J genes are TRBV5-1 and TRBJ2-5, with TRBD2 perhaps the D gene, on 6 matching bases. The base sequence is TGCGCCAGCAGCTTCCTCCGCGGCGGGGATGAGACCCAGTACTTC. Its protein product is CASSFLRGGDETQYF.